This paragraph reports one T cell receptor beta chain. What it binds is unknown. Sequencing used one aliquot of under 600,000 cells per fraction. The CDR3 is 15 residues long. The V end was cut by 1 base, the J end by 4 bases, with 11 bases between. Per germline, CDR1 SGHTA and CDR2 FQGNSA. Libraries were prepared by immunoSEQ multiplex PCR; TCRdb keeps only in-frame clonotypes and omits some of them. The repertoire holds roughly 7,000 clones, roughly 65% seen once, with around 3.3% in the top ten. These data originate in a study of coeliac disease. Study summary: Coeliac patients had active, refractory type I, or gluten-free-diet-controlled disease.

Notes on the study in general: Intraepithelial and lamina propria fractions were not highly pure.

The sequenced sample was lamina propria lymphocytes from the gut. The V and J genes are TRBV7-2 and TRBJ1-5, with a possible D match to TRBD1 (5 bases). The TCR sequence derives from a woman in her sixties or seventies with active celiac disease. CDR3 amino acids: CASSLVRGLNQPQHF. DNA for the CDR3: TGTGCCAGCAGCTTAGTTCGGGGGTTAAATCAGCCCCAGCATTTT.